This T cell receptor beta chain was profiled in a study of blood T cells in healthy people across ages. A second 7 to 11 cycle PCR used barcoded and J-beta primers. One entry per CDR3 protein results from TCRdb running MiXCR on the 5' RACE reads. This sample has some 800,000 distinct CDR3 sequences, with 25% found just once. CDR1 and CDR2 from the germline V gene are SGHAT and FQNNGV. This CDR3 is 16 amino acids long. Trimming removed 1 base from V and 2 bases from J, with 12 bases in between. Regarding this clonotype: Its antigen remains unidentified.

Overall study results and limits: Getting older went along with TCR beta diversity per million T cells dropping roughly linearly.

These data are also associated with another study on T cells of mothers and their children.

The chain has TRBV11-2 and TRBJ2-1, with D possibly matching TRBD1 (5 bases). Input material: blood. The sequence was collected from a boy younger than 18 in good health. CDR3 protein: CASSLVDKLPYNEQFF. The CDR3 DNA reads TGTGCCAGCAGCTTAGTGGACAAACTGCCCTACAATGAGCAGTTCTTC.